A selection of T cell receptor beta chains follows, all from one sample in a study of blood T cells in healthy people across ages. One entry per CDR3 protein results from TCRdb running MiXCR on the 5' RACE reads. The sample contains about 720,000 distinct CDR3 sequences, 22% of which appear only once. Sample: blood. All receptors derive from a man aged 70 or older in good health. CDR3s include the opening cysteine and the closing phenylalanine or tryptophan. The D gene is left open where the match is weak. Rows give clone size only sometimes, using once, few, many, or a class for an expanded clone.

CDR3nt: TGTGCCAGCAGTCCCTTTACCGGGACAGGGGTTGGAGGCTACACCTTC
CDR3aa: CASSPFTGTGVGGYTF
v_gene: TRBV12-3/TRBV12-4
d_gene: TRBD1
abundance: .
j_gene: TRBJ1-2

CDR3nt: TGTGCCACCAGTGCCCGCCCCCCCACGAGAGAGGGAGATACGCAGTATTTT
CDR3aa: CATSARPPTREGDTQYF
v_gene: TRBV24-1
d_gene: .
abundance: .
j_gene: TRBJ2-3

CDR3nt: TGTGCCAGCAGGACAACGGGACAGGGCAACACTGAAGCTTTCTTT
CDR3aa: CASRTTGQGNTEAFF
v_gene: TRBV6-6
d_gene: TRBD1
abundance: .
j_gene: TRBJ1-1

CDR3nt: TGTGCCAGCAGCCAGTTTGAGGCAGATACGCAGTATTTT
CDR3aa: CASSQFEADTQYF
v_gene: TRBV3-1
d_gene: .
abundance: many
j_gene: TRBJ2-3

CDR3nt: TGCAGCGTTGCTCCAGGTGGGCAGTATTTT
CDR3aa: CSVAPGGQYF
v_gene: TRBV29-1
d_gene: .
abundance: .
j_gene: TRBJ2-3

CDR3nt: TGTGCCTCCAAACTAGCGGGAGGGCCGGAGACCCAGTACTTC
CDR3aa: CASKLAGGPETQYF
v_gene: TRBV6-5
d_gene: TRBD2
abundance: few
j_gene: TRBJ2-5

CDR3nt: TGTGCCAGCAGCCTAGGACAGTCTGAAGAGACCCAGTACTTC
CDR3aa: CASSLGQSEETQYF
v_gene: TRBV11-3
d_gene: .
abundance: few
j_gene: TRBJ2-5

CDR3nt: TGTGCCAGCAGTGTAGACAGGGGACCCACAGATACGCAGTATTTT
CDR3aa: CASSVDRGPTDTQYF
v_gene: TRBV2
d_gene: TRBD1
abundance: few
j_gene: TRBJ2-3

CDR3nt: TGCAGCGTTGACCAGGGGGGAGCAGATACGCAGTATTTT
CDR3aa: CSVDQGGADTQYF
v_gene: TRBV29-1
d_gene: .
abundance: .
j_gene: TRBJ2-3

CDR3nt: TGCGCCAGCAACAGGGGGACGGACACAGATACGCAGTATTTT
CDR3aa: CASNRGTDTDTQYF
v_gene: TRBV5-1
d_gene: TRBD1
abundance: few
j_gene: TRBJ2-3

CDR3nt: TGTGCCAGCAGTTACTCGAAATCGGGAGTTACTGGGGCCAACGTCCTGACTTTC
CDR3aa: CASSYSKSGVTGANVLTF
v_gene: TRBV6-5
d_gene: .
abundance: .
j_gene: TRBJ2-6

CDR3nt: TGTGCCAGTAGTACCCGACAGACTAGCGGGGGGGCGGGCTCCTACAATGAGCAGTTCTTC
CDR3aa: CASSTRQTSGGAGSYNEQFF
v_gene: TRBV19
d_gene: TRBD2
abundance: few
j_gene: TRBJ2-1

CDR3nt: TGCAGTGCTAGGACGTTCGGGGTCTCGAACACTGAAGCTTTCTTT
CDR3aa: CSARTFGVSNTEAFF
v_gene: TRBV20-1
d_gene: .
abundance: .
j_gene: TRBJ1-1

CDR3nt: TGTGCCAGCAGTCCCGCCCCTACGTACCAAGAGACCCAGTACTTC
CDR3aa: CASSPAPTYQETQYF
v_gene: TRBV28
d_gene: .
abundance: few
j_gene: TRBJ2-5

CDR3nt: TGCAGTGCTAGAATGCGGGAGAACTACAATGAGCAGTTCTTC
CDR3aa: CSARMRENYNEQFF
v_gene: TRBV20-1
d_gene: TRBD2
abundance: .
j_gene: TRBJ2-1

CDR3nt: TGTGCCAGCAGCCTACAGGGGGATACGCAGTATTTT
CDR3aa: CASSLQGDTQYF
v_gene: TRBV11-2
d_gene: TRBD1
abundance: many
j_gene: TRBJ2-3

CDR3nt: TGCAGCGTTGTAGAGGGAGGGGGCAATGAGCAGTTCTTC
CDR3aa: CSVVEGGGNEQFF
v_gene: TRBV29-1
d_gene: .
abundance: .
j_gene: TRBJ2-1

CDR3nt: TGTGCCAGCAGTTCTTGGTCCCCCCCCACAGATACGCAGTATTTT
CDR3aa: CASSSWSPPTDTQYF
v_gene: TRBV27
d_gene: .
abundance: .
j_gene: TRBJ2-3

CDR3nt: TGTGCCAGCAGTTACTCGTCGGCAGGAACTAACTATGGCTACACCTTC
CDR3aa: CASSYSSAGTNYGYTF
v_gene: TRBV6-6
d_gene: .
abundance: .
j_gene: TRBJ1-2

CDR3nt: TGTGCCAGCCGGGACAGGGTATCTGGGGCCAACGTCCTGACTTTC
CDR3aa: CASRDRVSGANVLTF
v_gene: TRBV5-8
d_gene: TRBD1
abundance: .
j_gene: TRBJ2-6

CDR3nt: TGTGCCAGCCAAACAGGGGGAAAGGGTTACGAGCAGTACTTC
CDR3aa: CASQTGGKGYEQYF
v_gene: TRBV12-3/TRBV12-4
d_gene: TRBD1
abundance: few
j_gene: TRBJ2-7

CDR3nt: TGCGCCAGCAGCTTCACGGGACAGGGGGATAGGAATGAGCAGTTCTTC
CDR3aa: CASSFTGQGDRNEQFF
v_gene: TRBV5-1
d_gene: TRBD1
abundance: many
j_gene: TRBJ2-1

CDR3nt: TGTGCCAGCAGTGAGGGACCTGCTGACTCCTACAATGAGCAGTTCTTC
CDR3aa: CASSEGPADSYNEQFF
v_gene: TRBV6-1
d_gene: .
abundance: .
j_gene: TRBJ2-1

CDR3nt: TGTGCCAGCAGTTTAGCCAGGGGCTCCTATAATTCACCCCTCCACTTT
CDR3aa: CASSLARGSYNSPLHF
v_gene: TRBV28
d_gene: .
abundance: .
j_gene: TRBJ1-6

CDR3nt: TGTGCCAGCAGTGGGACTTCAGGAAACACCATATATTTT
CDR3aa: CASSGTSGNTIYF
v_gene: TRBV12-3/TRBV12-4
d_gene: .
abundance: .
j_gene: TRBJ1-3

CDR3nt: TGTGCCAGCAGCTTGTGGGGGAACACCGGGGAGCTGTTTTTT
CDR3aa: CASSLWGNTGELFF
v_gene: TRBV7-2
d_gene: .
abundance: .
j_gene: TRBJ2-2

CDR3nt: TGTGCCAGCAGCTTTGGTCGGACCCCCCTCGAGCAGTACTTC
CDR3aa: CASSFGRTPLEQYF
v_gene: TRBV7-2
d_gene: .
abundance: .
j_gene: TRBJ2-7

CDR3nt: TGTGCCAGCAGCGCGCCCGACGTTTGGGGCGATACCTACGAGCAGTACTTC
CDR3aa: CASSAPDVWGDTYEQYF
v_gene: TRBV2
d_gene: .
abundance: .
j_gene: TRBJ2-7

CDR3nt: TGCAGCGTTTCCTCGCGGGAGGGCTTCTCCTTC
CDR3aa: CSVSSREGFSF
v_gene: TRBV29-1
d_gene: .
abundance: .
j_gene: TRBJ1-2

CDR3nt: TGCAGTGGGAGCCTAGCGGGGGTAGCAGATACGCAGTATTTT
CDR3aa: CSGSLAGVADTQYF
v_gene: TRBV29-1
d_gene: TRBD2
abundance: .
j_gene: TRBJ2-3

CDR3nt: TGTGCCAGTACCCCGAGACCTCTAGCGGGAGGGATCTACAATGAGCAGTTCTTC
CDR3aa: CASTPRPLAGGIYNEQFF
v_gene: TRBV19
d_gene: TRBD2
abundance: few
j_gene: TRBJ2-1

CDR3nt: TGCAGCGTTGGGTACACTGAAGCTTTCTTT
CDR3aa: CSVGYTEAFF
v_gene: TRBV29-1
d_gene: .
abundance: .
j_gene: TRBJ1-1

CDR3nt: TGTGCCAGCAGTACCCCCTGGACAGGGGGCGCAAATACCGGGGAGCTGTTTTTT
CDR3aa: CASSTPWTGGANTGELFF
v_gene: TRBV25-1
d_gene: TRBD1
abundance: few
j_gene: TRBJ2-2

CDR3nt: TGTGCCAGCAGGGAATATCCCACAGATACGCAGTATTTT
CDR3aa: CASREYPTDTQYF
v_gene: TRBV6-1
d_gene: .
abundance: .
j_gene: TRBJ2-3

CDR3nt: TGTGCCAGCAGGGGACAGGGGGTTCTTCCTGGGGCCAACGTCCTGACTTTC
CDR3aa: CASRGQGVLPGANVLTF
v_gene: TRBV12-3/TRBV12-4
d_gene: TRBD1
abundance: .
j_gene: TRBJ2-6

CDR3nt: TGTGCTAGTGGTACGGGGGTTTCTAGCACAGATACGCAGTATTTT
CDR3aa: CASGTGVSSTDTQYF
v_gene: TRBV12-5
d_gene: .
abundance: few
j_gene: TRBJ2-3

CDR3nt: TGTGCCAGCACCATGGACGGGGGAGAGACCCAGTACTTC
CDR3aa: CASTMDGGETQYF
v_gene: TRBV7-9
d_gene: .
abundance: .
j_gene: TRBJ2-5

CDR3nt: TGTGCCAGCACCTCGGACAAGGTCACTGAAGCTTTCTTT
CDR3aa: CASTSDKVTEAFF
v_gene: TRBV7-9
d_gene: .
abundance: .
j_gene: TRBJ1-1

CDR3nt: TGTGCCAGCAGTTATCGGACCGGGGAGCTGTTTTTT
CDR3aa: CASSYRTGELFF
v_gene: TRBV3-1
d_gene: .
abundance: .
j_gene: TRBJ2-2